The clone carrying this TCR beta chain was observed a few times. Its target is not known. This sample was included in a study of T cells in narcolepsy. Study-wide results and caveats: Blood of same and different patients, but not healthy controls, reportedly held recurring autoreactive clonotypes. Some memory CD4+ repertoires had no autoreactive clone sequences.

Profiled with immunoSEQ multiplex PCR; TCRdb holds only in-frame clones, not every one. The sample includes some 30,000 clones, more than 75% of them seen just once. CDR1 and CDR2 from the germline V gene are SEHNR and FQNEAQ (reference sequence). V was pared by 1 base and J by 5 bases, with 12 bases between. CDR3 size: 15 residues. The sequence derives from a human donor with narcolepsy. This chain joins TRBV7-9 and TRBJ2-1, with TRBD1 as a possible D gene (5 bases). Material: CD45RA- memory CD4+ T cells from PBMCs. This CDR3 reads CASSLGQRSNNEQFF. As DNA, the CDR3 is TGTGCCAGCAGCTTAGGACAGAGATCTAACAATGAGCAGTTCTTC.